A single T cell receptor beta chain is shown here with its context. PCR was performed using 60 Vbeta and 13 Jbeta primers. The data were produced by immunoSEQ multiplex PCR, yet TCRdb's version contains in-frame clones alone and is incomplete. The sample carries 100,000 to 120,000 clones, 70% to 80% recorded once. Germline loops: CDR1 SGHTA, CDR2 FQGTGA. V lost 2 bases and J lost 12; bases outside the gene matches: 13. This CDR3 region has 15 residues. This specimen comes from a study of cytomegalovirus exposure and HLA in healthy donors. On the study more broadly: Of the donors genotyped, several hundred in all, over 80% fell in the Caucasian-associated ancestry cluster.

This clonotype was sampled from a woman aged 30 to 39 in good health and CMV-seropositive. Sequenced material: PBMCs. This sequence joins TRBV7-3 and TRBJ2-1; 7 bases agree with TRBD1. The CDR3, as DNA: TGTGCCAGCAGCTTATCCAATGACAGGGCAACAGGGCAGTTCTTC. Translation: CASSLSNDRATGQFF.